This TCR beta chain is drawn from a study of blood T cell repertoires in COVID-19. Assay: immunoSEQ multiplex PCR; the TCRdb copy retains only in-frame clones and omits some. The sample carries 250,000 to 300,000 clones, more than 80% recorded once. This CDR3 is 17 amino acids long. The ends were cut back, 7 bases at V and 4 bases at J, with 22 bases in the middle. The germline V gene has CDR1 MNHEY and CDR2 SVGEGT. The chain employs TRBV6-2 or TRBV6-3 and TRBJ2-2; D possibly corresponds to TRBD2 (6 bases). The specimen sequenced was PBMCs or T cells enriched from blood (not recorded which). The receptor was derived from a woman aged 30 to 39 who had recovered from COVID-19. The CDR3 DNA reads TGTGCCAGCATCCCAGAGTGGGCGGGACCTCGCACCGGGGAGCTGTTTTTT. Amino acid sequence: CASIPEWAGPRTGELFF.